The T cell receptor (beta chain) described here comes from a study of Ad26.COV2.S vaccination and SARS-CoV-2 variants. At the level of the study: By the intramuscular route, Ad26.COV2.S was given once, or twice 56 days apart.

Points from the study as a whole: Post-vaccination spike-specific CD8+ and CD4+ T cell responses reportedly had substantial breadth. The TCR-based breadth and depth measures might underestimate overall T cell responses.

Sequencing was performed with immunoSEQ multiplex PCR; in TCRdb, only in-frame clones are kept and a portion is missing. Here the sample spans roughly 350,000 clones, 65% to 90% being singletons. The length of the CDR3 is 15 residues. V lost 1 base and J lost 4; bases outside the gene matches: 5. CDR1 and CDR2 from the germline V gene are LGHDT and YNNKEL (reference sequence). This clone was seen just once. Its target is not known. Treatment reported: 15 to 20 received Ad26.COV2.S at low or high dose, single or two shots; five or six received placebo; per-sample allocation not given. Samples were taken on day 63 after the first vaccine or placebo injection. An Ad26 vector that expressed Wuhan-strain SARS-CoV-2 spike constituted the vaccine.

The source material was peripheral blood, sampled in a trial of Ad26.COV2.S vaccine versus placebo. The sequence was collected from a person aged 18 to 65 who received the Ad26.COV2.S COVID-19 vaccine or a placebo. The chain employs TRBV3-1 (or the pseudogene TRBV3-2) and TRBJ2-7; 9 bases agree with TRBD2. This CDR3 is CASSQGVAGAYEQYF. As DNA, the CDR3 is TGTGCCAGCAGCCAAGGGGTAGCGGGGGCTTACGAGCAGTACTTC.